Listed below are T cell receptor beta chains from one sample, sequenced in a study of blood T cell repertoires in COVID-19. Libraries were prepared by immunoSEQ multiplex PCR; TCRdb keeps only in-frame clonotypes and omits some of them. The sample includes about 230,000 clones, around 83% of them seen just once. Specimen: peripheral blood. The receptor set was obtained from a woman aged 40-49 years who had recovered from COVID-19. Both conserved end residues are part of each CDR3. D genes are given only for firm matches. Clone size is given for some rows only: seen once, a few or many times, or a class if the clone is expanded.

TRBV3-1/TRBV3-2	.	.	TRBJ2-1	CASSQGQVNYNEQFF	TGTGCCAGCAGCCAAGGTCAGGTAAACTACAATGAGCAGTTCTTC
TRBV6-5	.	.	TRBJ2-4	CASRETGPGNIQYF	TGTGCCAGCAGAGAGACAGGCCCTGGCAACATTCAGTACTTC
TRBV27	TRBD2	.	TRBJ2-5	CASRTSAGGEQETQYF	TGTGCCAGCAGGACGTCAGCGGGGGGAGAACAAGAGACCCAGTACTTC
TRBV18	.	.	TRBJ2-2	CASSPSEGGTGELFF	TGTGCCAGCTCACCATCCGAAGGGGGCACCGGGGAGCTGTTTTTT
TRBV7-9	.	.	TRBJ1-2	CASSFPDGYTF	TGTGCCAGCAGCTTTCCGGATGGCTACACCTTC
TRBV7-8	.	.	TRBJ2-5	CASSLGLEVRTQYF	TGTGCCAGCAGCTTAGGACTGGAGGTTCGGACCCAGTACTTC
TRBV11-3	TRBD2	.	TRBJ2-5	CASSSTGLAGGKETQYF	TGTGCCAGCAGCTCAACGGGACTAGCGGGGGGGAAAGAGACCCAGTACTTC
TRBV29-1	.	.	TRBJ2-5	CSVWGGAETQYF	TGCAGCGTTTGGGGGGGGGCGGAGACCCAGTACTTC
TRBV24-1	.	.	TRBJ2-7	CATKPDSGSEQYF	TGTGCCACCAAGCCCGACTCCGGGAGCGAGCAGTACTTC
TRBV28	.	.	TRBJ2-5	CASTPSDRQQETQYF	TGTGCCAGCACCCCATCCGACAGACAACAAGAGACCCAGTACTTC
TRBV2	TRBD1	.	TRBJ1-2	CASSRQGHGYTF	TGTGCCAGCAGTCGACAGGGTCATGGCTACACCTTC
TRBV10-3	.	.	TRBJ1-4	CAISESSGSEKLFF	TGTGCCATCAGTGAGTCGAGCGGGAGTGAAAAACTGTTTTTT
TRBV4-3	TRBD2	few	TRBJ2-3	CASSQVPSLAGGFTDTQYF	TGCGCCAGCAGCCAAGTCCCCAGTTTAGCGGGGGGGTTCACAGATACGCAGTATTTT
TRBV7-2	.	.	TRBJ2-2	CASSLSGLTGNTGELFF	TGTGCCAGCAGCTTATCTGGCCTGACGGGGAACACCGGGGAGCTGTTTTTT
TRBV11-3	TRBD1	.	TRBJ1-3	CASSPGQGNGNTIYF	TGTGCCAGCAGCCCGGGACAGGGTAATGGAAACACCATATATTTT
TRBV7-7	TRBD1	.	TRBJ1-6	CASSSEQGGSPLHF	TGTGCTAGCAGCTCGGAACAGGGGGGCTCACCCCTCCACTTT
TRBV28	.	.	TRBJ1-6	CASSLPNMPPLHF	TGTGCCAGCAGTTTACCCAACATGCCACCCCTCCACTTT
TRBV7-8	TRBD1	.	TRBJ2-2	CASSPGDRGHTGELFF	TGTGCCAGCAGCCCCGGGGACAGGGGGCACACCGGGGAGCTGTTTTTT
TRBV5-1	.	.	TRBJ2-7	CASSLEQEPYEQYF	TGCGCCAGCAGCTTGGAACAGGAGCCCTACGAGCAGTACTTC
TRBV29-1	.	.	TRBJ2-7	CSVGRQTPSRYEQYF	TGCAGCGTTGGGAGGCAAACCCCCTCCCGCTACGAGCAGTACTTC
TRBV7-9	TRBD1	.	TRBJ1-2	CASSLAGARGYGYTF	TGTGCCAGCAGCTTAGCAGGGGCCAGGGGGTATGGCTACACCTTC
TRBV27	.	once	TRBJ2-1	CASSPAPIPEQFF	TGTGCCAGCAGTCCCGCGCCAATCCCTGAGCAGTTCTTC
TRBV4-1	TRBD2	.	TRBJ2-5	CASSLILAGGTQETQYF	TGCGCCAGCAGCCTCATTTTGGCGGGGGGGACCCAAGAGACCCAGTACTTC
TRBV20-1	.	.	TRBJ1-6	CSASRFGGARGSPLHF	TGCAGTGCTAGTCGGTTTGGGGGGGCAAGAGGCTCACCCCTCCACTTT
TRBV4-3	TRBD1	.	TRBJ1-4	CASSQGQGSEKLFF	TGCGCCAGCAGCCAAGGACAGGGGAGCGAAAAACTGTTTTTT
TRBV11-2	.	once	TRBJ2-1	CASSHATSHNEQFF	TGTGCCAGCAGTCATGCGACTAGTCACAATGAGCAGTTCTTC
TRBV4-3	TRBD1	few	TRBJ1-6	CASSQEGTGLRPLHF	TGCGCCAGCAGCCAAGAAGGGACAGGTCTCAGACCCCTCCACTTT
TRBV15	TRBD1	.	TRBJ2-3	CATSWGQSTDTQYF	TGTGCCACCAGCTGGGGACAGAGCACAGATACGCAGTATTTT
TRBV4-3	.	.	TRBJ2-7	CASSQDRQGTYEQYF	TGCGCCAGCAGCCAAGACAGGCAGGGAACCTACGAGCAGTACTTC
TRBV6-5	.	.	TRBJ1-4	CASSPQSSNEKLFF	TGTGCCAGCAGTCCGCAGTCTTCTAATGAAAAACTGTTTTTT
TRBV27	.	.	TRBJ2-7	CASRGGLAYEQYF	TGTGCCAGCAGGGGCGGGCTAGCCTACGAGCAGTACTTC
TRBV19	.	many	TRBJ2-1	CASSIGGIGWVQFF	TGTGCCAGTAGTATTGGGGGGATTGGGTGGGTGCAGTTCTTC
TRBV28	TRBD1	.	TRBJ1-1	CASSSSGTGNTEAFF	TGTGCCAGCAGTTCATCCGGGACAGGGAACACTGAAGCTTTCTTT
TRBV9	.	.	TRBJ2-1	CASNRESSYNEQFF	TGTGCCAGCAATCGGGAGAGCTCCTACAATGAGCAGTTCTTC
TRBV2	.	.	TRBJ2-7	CASSDSSSADEQYF	TGTGCCAGCAGTGACTCTTCGTCGGCGGACGAGCAGTACTTC
TRBV29-1	.	.	TRBJ1-2	CSVGRERGYGYTF	TGCAGCGTGGGGAGGGAGAGGGGCTATGGCTACACCTTC
TRBV6-5	TRBD2	.	TRBJ2-3	CASSYTSGGADTQYF	TGTGCCAGCAGTTACACTAGCGGGGGAGCAGATACGCAGTATTTT
TRBV6-5	TRBD1	many	TRBJ1-3	CASSYADRAGNTIYF	TGTGCCAGCAGTTACGCTGACAGGGCTGGAAACACCATATATTTT
TRBV2	TRBD1	few	TRBJ1-6	CASSPRQGIRSPLHF	TGTGCCAGCAGTCCGAGACAGGGGATTAGATCACCCCTCCACTTT
TRBV7-9	.	.	TRBJ2-3	CASSPADTQYF	TGTGCCAGCAGCCCTGCGGATACGCAGTATTTT
TRBV2	TRBD2	.	TRBJ2-1	CASARLAGGPEQFF	TGTGCCAGCGCTAGACTAGCGGGGGGCCCTGAGCAGTTCTTC
TRBV4-2	TRBD2	.	TRBJ2-5	CASSQGSQRGLEETQYF	TGTGCCAGCAGCCAAGGGAGCCAGCGGGGACTTGAAGAGACCCAGTACTTC
TRBV7-9	TRBD1	.	TRBJ1-1	CASSLKTGSNTEAFF	TGTGCCAGCAGCCTTAAGACAGGGTCGAACACTGAAGCTTTCTTT
TRBV18	.	.	TRBJ2-5	CASSETRTSETQYF	TGTGCCAGCTCCGAGACTAGGACCTCAGAGACCCAGTACTTC
TRBV29-1	.	.	TRBJ2-6	CSVDLAGQTGANVLTF	TGCAGCGTTGACTTGGCGGGACAGACTGGGGCCAACGTCCTGACTTTC
TRBV9	.	.	TRBJ1-1	CASSVAGNTEAFF	TGTGCCAGCAGCGTAGCCGGGAACACTGAAGCTTTCTTT
TRBV7-2	.	.	TRBJ2-2	CASSLGTANTGELFF	TGTGCCAGCAGCTTAGGGACTGCTAACACCGGGGAGCTGTTTTTT
TRBV5-8	.	.	TRBJ1-3	CASSLARISGNTIYF	TGTGCCAGCAGCTTGGCCAGGATCTCTGGAAACACCATATATTTT
TRBV5-1	.	.	TRBJ1-1	CASSSGAPQMNTEAFF	TGCGCCAGCAGCAGCGGGGCACCACAAATGAACACTGAAGCTTTCTTT
TRBV7-9	TRBD1	few	TRBJ1-2	CASSLGTGVGYTF	TGTGCCAGCAGCTTGGGGACAGGGGTTGGCTACACCTTC
TRBV23-1	.	once	TRBJ1-4	CASRPDRLRGNEKLFF	TGCGCCAGCAGACCCGACCGCCTTCGGGGGAATGAAAAACTGTTTTTT
TRBV5-8	.	.	TRBJ2-5	CASSLVQGAKGTQYF	TGTGCCAGCAGCTTGGTACAGGGAGCCAAGGGGACCCAGTACTTC